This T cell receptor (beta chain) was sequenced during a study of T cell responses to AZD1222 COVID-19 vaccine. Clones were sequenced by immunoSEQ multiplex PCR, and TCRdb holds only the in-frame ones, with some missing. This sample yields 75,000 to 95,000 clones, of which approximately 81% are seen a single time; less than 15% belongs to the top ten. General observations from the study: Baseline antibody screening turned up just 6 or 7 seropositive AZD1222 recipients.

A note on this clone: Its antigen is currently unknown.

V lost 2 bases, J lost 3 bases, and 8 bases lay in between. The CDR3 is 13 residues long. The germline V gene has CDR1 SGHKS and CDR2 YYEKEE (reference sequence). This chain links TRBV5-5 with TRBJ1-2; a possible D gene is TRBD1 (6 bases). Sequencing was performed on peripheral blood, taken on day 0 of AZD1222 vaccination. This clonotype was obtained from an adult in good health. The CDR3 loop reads CASSFRQDYGYTF. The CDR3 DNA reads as TGTGCCAGCAGCTTTCGACAGGACTATGGCTACACCTTC.